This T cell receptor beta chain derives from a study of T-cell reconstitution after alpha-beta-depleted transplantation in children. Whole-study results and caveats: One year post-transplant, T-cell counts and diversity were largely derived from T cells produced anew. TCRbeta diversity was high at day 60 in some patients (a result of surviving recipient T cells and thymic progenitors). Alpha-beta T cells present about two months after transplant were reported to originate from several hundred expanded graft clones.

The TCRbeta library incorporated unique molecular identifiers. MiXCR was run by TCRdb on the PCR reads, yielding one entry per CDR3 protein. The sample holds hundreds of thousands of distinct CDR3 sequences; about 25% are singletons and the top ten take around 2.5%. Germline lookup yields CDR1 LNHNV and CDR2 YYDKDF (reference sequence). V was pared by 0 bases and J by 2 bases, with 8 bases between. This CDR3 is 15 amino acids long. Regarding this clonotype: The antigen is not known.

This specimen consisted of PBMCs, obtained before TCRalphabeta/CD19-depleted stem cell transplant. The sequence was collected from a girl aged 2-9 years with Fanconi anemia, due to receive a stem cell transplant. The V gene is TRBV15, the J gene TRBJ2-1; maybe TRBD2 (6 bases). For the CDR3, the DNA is TGTGCCACCAGCAGAGAGGGACTTGCCTACAATGAGCAGTTCTTC. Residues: CATSREGLAYNEQFF.